This T cell receptor (beta chain) was captured in a study of cytomegalovirus exposure and HLA in healthy donors. General study results and limits: A later analysis reportedly identified an Asian-associated ancestry cluster as carrying fewer N-insertions than the roughly 700-donor mean.

V was clipped by 4 bases and J by 0 bases; unmatched bases: 6. The CDR3 has 16 residues. The germline gives CDR1 SGHTA, CDR2 FQGNSA. 13 Jbeta primers and 60 Vbeta primers were used for the PCR. TCRdb keeps only in-frame clones here, not all; method: immunoSEQ multiplex PCR. The sample carries 100,000 or so clones, approximately 74% recorded once. On this clone: Antigen unknown.

This sequence was found in a woman between 40 and 55 years old in good health and CMV-seronegative. The chain couples TRBV7-2 to TRBJ2-7; 10 bases map to TRBD1. Sequenced sample: PBMCs. The CDR3 reads CASSSRTGGSSYEQYF. CDR3 DNA: TGTGCCAGCAGCTCGCGGACAGGGGGGAGCTCCTACGAGCAGTACTTC.